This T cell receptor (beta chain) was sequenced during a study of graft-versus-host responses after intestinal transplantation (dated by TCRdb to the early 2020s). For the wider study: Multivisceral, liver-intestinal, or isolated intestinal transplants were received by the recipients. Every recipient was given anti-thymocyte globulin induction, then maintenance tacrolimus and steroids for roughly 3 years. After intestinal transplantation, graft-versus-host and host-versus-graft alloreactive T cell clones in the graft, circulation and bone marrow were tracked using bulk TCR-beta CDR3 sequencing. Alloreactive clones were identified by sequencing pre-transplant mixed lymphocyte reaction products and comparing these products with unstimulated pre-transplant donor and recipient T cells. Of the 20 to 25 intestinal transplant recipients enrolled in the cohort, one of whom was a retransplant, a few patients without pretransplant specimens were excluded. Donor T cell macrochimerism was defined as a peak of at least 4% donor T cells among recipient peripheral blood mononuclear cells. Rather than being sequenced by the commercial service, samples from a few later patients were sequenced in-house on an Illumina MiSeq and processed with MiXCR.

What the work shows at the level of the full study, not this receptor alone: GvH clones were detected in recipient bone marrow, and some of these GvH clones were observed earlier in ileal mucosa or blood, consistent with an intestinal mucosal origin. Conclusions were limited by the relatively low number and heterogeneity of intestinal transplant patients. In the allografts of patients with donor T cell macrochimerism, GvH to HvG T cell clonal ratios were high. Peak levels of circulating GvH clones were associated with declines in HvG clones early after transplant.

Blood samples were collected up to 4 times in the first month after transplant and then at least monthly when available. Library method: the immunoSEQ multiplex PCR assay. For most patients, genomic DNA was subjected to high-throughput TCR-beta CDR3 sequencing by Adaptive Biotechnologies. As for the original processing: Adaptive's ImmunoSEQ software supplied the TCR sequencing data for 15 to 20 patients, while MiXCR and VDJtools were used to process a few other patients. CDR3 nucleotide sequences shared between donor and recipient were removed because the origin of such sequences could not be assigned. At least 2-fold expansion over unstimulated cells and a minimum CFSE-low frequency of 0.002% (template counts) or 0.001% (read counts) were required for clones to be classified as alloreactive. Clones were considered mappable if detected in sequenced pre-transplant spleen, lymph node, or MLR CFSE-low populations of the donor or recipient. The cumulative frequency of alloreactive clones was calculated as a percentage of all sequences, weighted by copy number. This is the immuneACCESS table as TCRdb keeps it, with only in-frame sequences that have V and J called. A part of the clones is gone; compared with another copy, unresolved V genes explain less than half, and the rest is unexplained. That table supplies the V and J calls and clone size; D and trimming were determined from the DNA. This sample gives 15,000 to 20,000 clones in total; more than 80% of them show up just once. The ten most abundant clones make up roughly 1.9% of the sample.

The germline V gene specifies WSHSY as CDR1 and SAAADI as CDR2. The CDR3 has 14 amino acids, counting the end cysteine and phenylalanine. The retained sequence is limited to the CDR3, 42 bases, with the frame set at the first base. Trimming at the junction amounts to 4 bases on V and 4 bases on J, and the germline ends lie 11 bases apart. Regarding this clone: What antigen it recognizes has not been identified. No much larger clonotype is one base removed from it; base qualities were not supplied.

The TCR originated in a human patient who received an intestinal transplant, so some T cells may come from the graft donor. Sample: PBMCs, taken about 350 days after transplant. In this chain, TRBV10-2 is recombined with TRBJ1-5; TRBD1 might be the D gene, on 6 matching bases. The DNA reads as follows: TGCGCCAGCAGTGTACAGGGAGAAAATCAGCCCCAGCATTTT. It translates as CASSVQGENQPQHF.